Below, 2 T cell receptor beta chains from the same sample are listed, as sequenced in a study of Tregs in tolerant kidney transplant recipients. TCRdb's table, derived via immunoSEQ multiplex PCR, lists solely in-frame clones and lacks some. This table lists 45,000 to 55,000 clones. The starting material was CD4+ T cells from blood, obtained before the transplant. The receptors come from a human donor who received a combined kidney and bone marrow transplant.

Points on this clone: The read terminates 3 residues before the CDR3 end, so the remaining end is supplied by the germline J gene. V is TRBV19 and J is TRBJ2-1; 7 bases map to TRBD2. The CDR3 consists of 17 residues. Trimming removed 5 bases from V and 3 bases from J; junction bases left unmatched: 13. Germline CDR1 reads LNHDA; CDR2 reads SQIVND (reference sequence). CDR3 protein: CASSPLTGTTYYNEQFF. The sequenced CDR3 bases are TGTGCCAGTAGTCCGCTCACCGGGACTACCTACTACAATGAG.

A remark on this clone: The CDR3 is cut off 3 residues early in the read; its end comes from the germline J gene. The gene calls are TRBV5-1 and TRBJ2-6, with TRBD1 matching over 9 bases. V lost 3 bases, J lost 1 base, and 14 bases stayed unmatched. Germline lookup yields CDR1 SGHRS and CDR2 YFSETQ. CDR3 length: 20 residues. CDR3 bases read: TGCGCCAGCAGCTCCGGGGACAGGGTATTCGCAAATTCTGGGGCCAACGTC. This sequence encodes CASSSGDRVFANSGANV. Given in full, the CDR3 is CASSSGDRVFANSGANVLTF. Filled out from reference TRBV5-1 and TRBJ2-6, the complete variable domain reads KAGVTQTPRYLIKTRGQQVTLSCSPISGHRSVSWYQQTPGQGLQFLFEYFSETQRNKGNFPGRFSGRQFSNSRSEMNVSTLELGDSALYLCASSSGDRVFANSGANVLTFGAGSRLTVL.